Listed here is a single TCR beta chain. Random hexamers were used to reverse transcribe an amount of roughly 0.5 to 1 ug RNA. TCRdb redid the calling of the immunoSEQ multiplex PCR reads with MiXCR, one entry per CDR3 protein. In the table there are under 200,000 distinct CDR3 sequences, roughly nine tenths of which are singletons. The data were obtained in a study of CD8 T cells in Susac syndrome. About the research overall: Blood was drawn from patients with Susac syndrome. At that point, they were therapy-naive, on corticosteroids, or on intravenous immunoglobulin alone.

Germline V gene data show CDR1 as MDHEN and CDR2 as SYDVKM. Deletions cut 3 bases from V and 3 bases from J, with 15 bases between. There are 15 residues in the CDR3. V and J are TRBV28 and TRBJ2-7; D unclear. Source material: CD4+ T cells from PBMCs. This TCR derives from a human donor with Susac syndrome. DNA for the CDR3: TGTGCCAGCAGTTTCGTAGGCTTCGGAGTCTACGAGCAGTACTTC. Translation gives CASSFVGFGVYEQYF.